The 28 T cell receptor beta chains below were found in one sample sequenced in a study of cytomegalovirus exposure and HLA in healthy donors. PCR amplification relied on 60 Vbeta primers (plus 13 Jbeta primers). TCRdb keeps only in-frame clones here, not all; method: immunoSEQ multiplex PCR. This sample yields tens of thousands of clones, of which 81% are seen a single time; approximately 1.9% belongs to the top ten. Sequenced material: PBMCs. These receptors were obtained from a woman in her thirties in good health and CMV-seronegative.

This clone was seen once. This chain joins TRBV4-1 and TRBJ2-7, with D possibly TRBD1 on 6 matching bases. CDR3 size: 15 residues. V gave up 2 bases and J gave up 0 bases, with 11 bases separating them. Germline loops: CDR1 MGHRA, CDR2 YSYEKL. CDR3 bases: TGCGCCAGCAGCCAACAGGGGTTAGGCTCCTACGAGCAGTACTTC. The encoded protein is CASSQQGLGSYEQYF.

The rearrangement joins TRBV5-1 to TRBJ1-1; no clear D gene. The CDR3 contains 13 residues. Trimming took 2 bases from V and 0 from J, leaving 5 bases between them. Germline V CDR1 and CDR2: SGHRS, YFSETQ. The CDR3 DNA reads TGCGCCAGCAGCTTAGGAGTGAACACTGAAGCTTTCTTT. The encoded protein is CASSLGVNTEAFF.

The sample holds a few counts of this clone. The V and J genes are TRBV11-2 and TRBJ2-5, with D unclear. Germline-derived CDR1 and CDR2 are SGHAT and FQNNGV. Deletions cut 6 bases from V and 1 base from J, with 9 bases between. The length of the CDR3 is 13 residues. In nucleotides, the CDR3 is TGTGCCAGCAGTTATTCCCGCCAAGAGACCCAGTACTTC. Protein product: CASSYSRQETQYF.

The V and J genes are TRBV9 and TRBJ1-3, with 8 bases matching TRBD1. The germline V gene encodes CDR1 SGDLS and CDR2 YYNGEE. This CDR3 has 16 amino acids. V was pared by 0 bases and J by 6 bases, with 8 bases of the junction left unmatched. The CDR3 region has the DNA TGTGCCAGCAGCGTAGCGTGGACAGGGCTAGAAAACACCATATATTTT. Amino acids: CASSVAWTGLENTIYF.

The chain uses TRBV19 and TRBJ1-1, with 7 bases identical to TRBD1. Germline lookup yields CDR1 LNHDA and CDR2 SQIVND (reference sequence). The CDR3 length is 14 residues. V was pared by 7 bases and J by 1 base, with 6 bases of the junction left unmatched. CDR3: CASKGTVQNTEAFF. The CDR3 DNA is TGTGCCAGTAAGGGGACAGTCCAGAACACTGAAGCTTTCTTT.

The V and J genes are TRBV9 and TRBJ2-7; 7 bases fit TRBD1. V was clipped by 3 bases and J by 3 bases; unmatched bases: 6. This CDR3 is 14 amino acids long. CDR1 SGDLS and CDR2 YYNGEE come from the germline V gene. As DNA, the CDR3 is TGTGCCAGCAGCGCCTCGACAGGGTTCTACGAGCAGTACTTC. Its translation is CASSASTGFYEQYF. Looking up the rest from reference TRBV9 and TRBJ2-7 gives the full variable domain: DSGVTQTPKHLITATGQRVTLRCSPRSGDLSVYWYQQSLDQGLQFLIQYYNGEERAKGNILERFSAQQFPDLHSELNLSSLELGDSALYFCASSASTGFYEQYFGPGTRLTVT.

V is TRBV6-1 and J is TRBJ1-2, with D possibly matching TRBD1 (5 bases). Germline V gene data show CDR1 as MNHNS and CDR2 as SASEGT. This CDR3 has 14 residues. V lost 5 bases to trimming and J lost 4 bases, with 14 bases between them. This chain's CDR3 is CASSPDSTGYGYTF. The DNA of the CDR3 is TGTGCCAGCAGTCCCGACAGCACGGGCTATGGCTACACCTTC.

V usage is TRBV7-3 and J usage is TRBJ1-2; 7 bases match TRBD1. CDR1 is SGHTA, CDR2 FQGTGA, per germline. The trim removed 3 bases at V and 5 bases at J, leaving 9 bases unmatched. This CDR3 has 15 residues. The DNA for the CDR3 is TGTGCCAGCAGCTTTGACCGACAGGGTTTATATGGCTACACCTTC. This encodes CASSFDRQGLYGYTF.

The genes are TRBV4-3 and TRBJ2-7; 10 nucleotides line up with TRBD2. CDR1 and CDR2 from the germline V gene are LGHNA and YSLEER. CDR3 length: 16 amino acids. J gave up 9 bases and V 1 base, and 12 bases lay outside the gene matches. The CDR3 DNA reads TGCGCCAGCAGCCAAGCTCCGGGAGTAGCGGGAGGAGGGCAGTACTTC. Protein sequence: CASSQAPGVAGGGQYF.

The chain employs TRBV5-1 and TRBJ2-2, with TRBD2 identical over 9 bases. The CDR3 loop spans 15 amino acids. Germline CDR1 SGHRS, CDR2 YFSETQ. The J segment lost 1 base and the V segment lost 3 bases, leaving 1 base of the junction unmatched. This CDR3 is CASSSAGGNTGELFF. DNA of the CDR3: TGCGCCAGCAGCTCAGCGGGAGGGAACACCGGGGAGCTGTTTTTT.

This clone was detected only once. The chain joins TRBV28 to TRBJ2-7; D might be TRBD1 (6 bases). The CDR3 has 13 residues. Germline CDR1 and CDR2: MDHEN and SYDVKM. V gave up 5 bases and J gave up 7 bases, with 15 bases separating them. For the CDR3, the DNA is TGTGCCAGCAGTCAGTGGGGGCGCCGGGAGCAGTACTTC. Translated, it gives CASSQWGRREQYF.

This chain links TRBV9 with TRBJ1-1; TRBD1 agrees at 9 bases. Trimming at V came to 4 bases and at J to 4 bases, leaving 5 bases not matched to a gene. Germline V gives CDR1 SGDLS, CDR2 YYNGEE. CDR3 size: 14 residues. CDR3 nucleotides: TGTGCCAGCAGCCCAGGGACAGGGAGCACTGAAGCTTTCTTT. This sequence encodes CASSPGTGSTEAFF.

V gene TRBV6-1 combines with J gene TRBJ2-3, with D tentatively TRBD2 (5 bases). CDR1 and CDR2 (germline): MNHNS, SASEGT. The germline V and J ends were trimmed by 1 base and 0 bases, with 8 bases remaining between them. This CDR3 contains 15 residues. This CDR3 reads CASSEVGVSTDTQYF. The CDR3 DNA is TGTGCCAGCAGTGAAGTCGGGGTTAGCACAGATACGCAGTATTTT.

This rearrangement joins TRBV9 to TRBJ2-2; weak D call: TRBD2 (5 bases). V lost 3 bases and J lost 0, with 12 bases in between. Germline loops: CDR1 SGDLS, CDR2 YYNGEE. CDR3 length equals 16 residues. The CDR3 region is CASSARAGTNTGELFF. In DNA, the CDR3 is TGTGCCAGCAGCGCAAGGGCGGGCACGAACACCGGGGAGCTGTTTTTT.

The chain has TRBV5-1 and TRBJ2-2, with 9 bases fitting TRBD1. J lost 7 bases, V lost 0 bases, and 1 base had no gene match. The CDR3 runs to 14 residues. Germline V gene lookup returns CDR1 SGHRS and CDR2 YFSETQ. In nucleotides, the CDR3 is TGCGCCAGCAGCTTGGGACAGGGGGACGGGGAGCTGTTTTTT. It encodes CASSLGQGDGELFF.

This rearrangement joins TRBV7-8 to TRBJ1-5; the D gene is possibly TRBD1 (6 bases). Trimming took off 5 bases at V and 11 bases at J, with 25 bases between the two ends. The germline CDR1 and CDR2 sequences are SGHVS and FQNEAQ. The CDR3 covers 16 residues. This CDR3 is CASSPTGRGLTQSQHF. DNA for the CDR3: TGTGCCAGCAGCCCAACGGGCAGGGGCCTTACCCAGTCCCAGCATTTT.

This sequence joins TRBV7-9 and TRBJ2-2; D possibly corresponds to TRBD2 (5 bases). There are 14 residues in the CDR3. V shed 2 bases and J shed 4 bases, with 8 bases lying between them. Germline loops: CDR1 SEHNR, CDR2 FQNEAQ (reference sequence). CDR3: CASSLTGVTGELFF. The CDR3 DNA follows: TGTGCCAGCAGCTTAACCGGGGTCACCGGGGAGCTGTTTTTT.

This chain joins TRBV7-9 and TRBJ1-2; TRBD1 might be the D (5 bases). This CDR3 has 13 amino acids. The germline V gene encodes CDR1 SEHNR and CDR2 FQNEAQ (reference sequence). Trimming pared 6 bases from V and 4 bases from J, leaving 12 bases between. The CDR3 sequence is CASSLGGSYGYTF. DNA for the CDR3: TGTGCCAGCAGTCTGGGGGGGAGCTATGGCTACACCTTC.

The genes are TRBV11-2 and TRBJ2-1, with 9 bases fitting TRBD1. The CDR3 totals 15 residues. The V segment lost 5 bases and the J segment 6 bases; nucleotides outside the gene matches: 8. Germline V gene sequence: CDR1 SGHAT, CDR2 FQNNGV. The CDR3 sequence: CASSPSGTGPNEQFF. CDR3 sequence (DNA): TGTGCCAGCAGCCCATCCGGGACAGGGCCCAATGAGCAGTTCTTC.

The V gene is TRBV5-8, the J gene TRBJ2-5; tentatively, D is TRBD2 (5 bases). CDR3 size: 16 residues. V gave up 1 base and J gave up 5 bases, with 18 bases separating them. Germline loops: CDR1 SGHTS, CDR2 YDEGEE. CDR3 loop: CASSLQLPSTGETQYF. CDR3 nucleotides: TGTGCCAGCAGCTTGCAGCTCCCGTCCACGGGGGAGACCCAGTACTTC.

This clone was detected a few times. V and J are TRBV28 and TRBJ1-1; D remains unclear. This CDR3 region has 13 residues. Trimming shortened V by 2 bases and J by 1 base, and 5 bases separated the two germline ends. The germline V gene has CDR1 MDHEN and CDR2 SYDVKM. CDR3 amino acids: CASSLLRNTEAFF. The CDR3 DNA is TGTGCCAGCAGTTTACTACGGAACACTGAAGCTTTCTTT.

The chain has TRBV7-8 and TRBJ1-5; TRBD1 might be the D (5 bases). The CDR3 length is 15 residues. V was cut by 5 bases and J by 0 bases, with 11 bases left in between. Per germline, CDR1 SGHVS and CDR2 FQNEAQ. CDR3 protein: CASSLGLNSNQPQHF. In DNA form, the CDR3 reads TGTGCCAGCAGCCTGGGACTGAATAGCAATCAGCCCCAGCATTTT.

The gene calls are TRBV27 and TRBJ1-1; 7 bases align to TRBD1. V trimming: 8 bases; J trimming: 1 base; junction bases outside the gene matches: 13. The CDR3 length is 16 residues. Germline assignment: CDR1 MNHEY and CDR2 SMNVEV (reference sequence). The CDR3 nucleotides are TGTGCCAGCCATAGGGGGCAGGGAGAATCGAACACTGAAGCTTTCTTT. Translated: CASHRGQGESNTEAFF.

The chain joins TRBV19 to TRBJ2-7; 7 nucleotides match TRBD2. V shed 3 bases, J shed 2 bases, and the junction held 4 bases outside the gene matches. This CDR3 is built from 14 residues. Germline CDR1 is LNHDA and CDR2 is SQIVND (reference sequence). The DNA for the CDR3 is TGTGCCAGTAGTATGCCGGGGAGGGCCTACGAGCAGTACTTC. Protein: CASSMPGRAYEQYF.

This chain joins TRBV6-5 and TRBJ2-3; TRBD1 matches at 7 bases. After removal of 6 bases from V and 4 bases from J, the junction contained 10 bases not matched to a gene. There are 15 residues in the CDR3. Germline V CDR1 and CDR2: MNHEY, SVGAGI. The CDR3 coding sequence is TGTGCCAGCAGCTTAAACAGGGGTGACGCAGATACGCAGTATTTT. Its translation is CASSLNRGDADTQYF.

The chain couples TRBV7-8 to TRBJ2-1; 8 nucleotides align to TRBD1. V lost 1 base to trimming and J lost 4 bases; unmatched junction nucleotides: 3. Germline CDR1 is SGHVS and CDR2 is FQNEAQ. The CDR3 has 15 amino acids. This chain's CDR3 is CASSLGQGFYNEQFF. CDR3 in DNA: TGTGCCAGCAGCTTAGGACAGGGGTTTTACAATGAGCAGTTCTTC.

This chain connects TRBV5-1 to TRBJ2-4; D perhaps matches TRBD1 (6 bases). Germline CDR1 reads SGHRS; CDR2 reads YFSETQ. V dropped 4 bases and J dropped 9 bases, with 17 bases sitting between them. This CDR3 has 14 residues. Written as DNA, the CDR3 is TGCGCCAGCAGCCCACAGGGCCCCGAACTCATTCAGTACTTC. It translates to CASSPQGPELIQYF.

The chain links TRBV4-1 to TRBJ1-5; possibly TRBD1 for D (6 bases). Germline values: CDR1 MGHRA, CDR2 YSYEKL. The CDR3 contains 19 residues. V lost 0 bases and J 1 base, leaving 19 bases between the germline ends. The CDR3 sequence is CASSQENSGAGVSNQPQHF. In nucleotides, the CDR3 is TGCGCCAGCAGCCAAGAGAACAGTGGTGCAGGGGTAAGCAATCAGCCCCAGCATTTT.